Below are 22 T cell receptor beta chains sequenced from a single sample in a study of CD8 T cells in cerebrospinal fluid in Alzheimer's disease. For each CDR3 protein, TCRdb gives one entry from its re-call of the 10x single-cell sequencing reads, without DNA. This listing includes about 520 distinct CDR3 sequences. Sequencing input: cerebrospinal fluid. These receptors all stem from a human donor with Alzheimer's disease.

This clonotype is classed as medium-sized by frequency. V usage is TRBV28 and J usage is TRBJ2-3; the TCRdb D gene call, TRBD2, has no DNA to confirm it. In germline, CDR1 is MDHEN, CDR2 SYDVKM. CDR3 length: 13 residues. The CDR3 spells CASWDYNTDTQYF.

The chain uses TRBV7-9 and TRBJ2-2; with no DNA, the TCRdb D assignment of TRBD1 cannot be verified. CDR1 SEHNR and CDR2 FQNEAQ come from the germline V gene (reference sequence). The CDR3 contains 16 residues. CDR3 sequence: CASSLDLTGGTGELFF.

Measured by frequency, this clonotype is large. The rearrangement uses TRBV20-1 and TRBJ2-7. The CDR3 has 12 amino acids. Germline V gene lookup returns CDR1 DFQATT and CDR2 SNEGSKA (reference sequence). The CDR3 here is CSASWQTYEQYF.

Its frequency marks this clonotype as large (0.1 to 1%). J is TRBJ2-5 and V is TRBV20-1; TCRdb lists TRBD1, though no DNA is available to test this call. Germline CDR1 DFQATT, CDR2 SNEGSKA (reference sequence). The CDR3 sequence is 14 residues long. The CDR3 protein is CSAPPRVGGETQYF.

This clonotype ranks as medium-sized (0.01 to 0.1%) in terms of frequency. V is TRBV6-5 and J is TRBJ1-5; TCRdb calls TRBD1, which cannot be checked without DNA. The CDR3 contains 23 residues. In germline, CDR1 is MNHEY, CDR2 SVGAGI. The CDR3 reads CASPKSVQGAPPPLVYSNQPQHF.

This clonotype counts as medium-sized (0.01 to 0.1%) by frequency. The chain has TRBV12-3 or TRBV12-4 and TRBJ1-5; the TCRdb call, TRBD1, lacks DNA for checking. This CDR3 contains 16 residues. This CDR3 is CASSFGGAGSYQPQHF.

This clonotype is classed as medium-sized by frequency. The CDR3 loop reads CASKVGGMNTGELFF. The V call is TRBV19, the J call TRBJ2-2. The germline gives CDR1 LNHDA, CDR2 SQIVND (reference sequence). The CDR3 sequence is 15 residues long.

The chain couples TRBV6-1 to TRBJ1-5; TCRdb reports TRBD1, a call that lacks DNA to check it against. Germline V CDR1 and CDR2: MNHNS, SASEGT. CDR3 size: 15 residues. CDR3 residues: CASSITGNNGQPQHF.

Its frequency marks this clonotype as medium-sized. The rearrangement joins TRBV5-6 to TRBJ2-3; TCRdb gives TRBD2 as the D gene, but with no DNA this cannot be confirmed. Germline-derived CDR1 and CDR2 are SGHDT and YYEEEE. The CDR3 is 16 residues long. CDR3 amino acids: CASTWGEGGDTDTQYF.

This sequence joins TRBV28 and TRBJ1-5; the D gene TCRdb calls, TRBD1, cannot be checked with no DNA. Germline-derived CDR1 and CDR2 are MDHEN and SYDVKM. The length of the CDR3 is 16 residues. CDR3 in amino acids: CASSLVTPRVVQPQHF.

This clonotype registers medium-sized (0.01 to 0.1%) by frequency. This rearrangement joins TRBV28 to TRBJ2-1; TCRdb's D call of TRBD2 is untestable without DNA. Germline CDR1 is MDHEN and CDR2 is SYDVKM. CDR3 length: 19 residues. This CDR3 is CASSFKGSIPGLLYNEQFF.

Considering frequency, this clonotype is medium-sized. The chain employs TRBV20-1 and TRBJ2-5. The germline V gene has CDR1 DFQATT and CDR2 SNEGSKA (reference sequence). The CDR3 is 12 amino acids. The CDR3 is CSAKTVQETQYF.

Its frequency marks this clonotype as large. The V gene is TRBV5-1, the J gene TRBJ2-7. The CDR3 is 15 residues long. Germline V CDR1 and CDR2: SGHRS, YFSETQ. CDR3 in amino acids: CASSHITQNRYEQYF. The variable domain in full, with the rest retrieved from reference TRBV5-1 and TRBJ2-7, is KAGVTQTPRYLIKTRGQQVTLSCSPISGHRSVSWYQQTPGQGLQFLFEYFSETQRNKGNFPGRFSGRQFSNSRSEMNVSTLELGDSALYLCASSHITQNRYEQYFGPGTRLTVT.

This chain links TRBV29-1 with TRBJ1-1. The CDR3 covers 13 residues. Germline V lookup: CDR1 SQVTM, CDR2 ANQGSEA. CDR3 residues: CSVVHSANTEAFF.

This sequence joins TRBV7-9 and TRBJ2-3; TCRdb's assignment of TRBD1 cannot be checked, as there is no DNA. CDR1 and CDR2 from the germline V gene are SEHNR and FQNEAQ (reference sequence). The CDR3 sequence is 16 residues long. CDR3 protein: CASSSQGTGGTDTQYF.

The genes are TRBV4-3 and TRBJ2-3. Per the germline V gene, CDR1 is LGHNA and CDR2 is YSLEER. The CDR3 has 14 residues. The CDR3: CASSPRPNPDTQYF.

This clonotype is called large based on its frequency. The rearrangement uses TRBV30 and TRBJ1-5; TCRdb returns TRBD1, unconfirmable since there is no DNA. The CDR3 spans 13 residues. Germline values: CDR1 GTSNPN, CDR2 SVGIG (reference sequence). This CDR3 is CAWSRQGYQPQHF.

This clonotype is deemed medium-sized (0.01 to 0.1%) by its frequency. The CDR3 is CASSWEGDTQYF. The gene calls are TRBV12-3 or TRBV12-4 and TRBJ2-3; the D gene TCRdb calls, TRBD2, cannot be checked with no DNA. CDR3 length equals 12 residues.

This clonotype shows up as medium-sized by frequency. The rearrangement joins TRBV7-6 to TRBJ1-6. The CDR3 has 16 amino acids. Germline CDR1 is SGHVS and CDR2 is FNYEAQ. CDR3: CASSLGAVAYNSPLHF.

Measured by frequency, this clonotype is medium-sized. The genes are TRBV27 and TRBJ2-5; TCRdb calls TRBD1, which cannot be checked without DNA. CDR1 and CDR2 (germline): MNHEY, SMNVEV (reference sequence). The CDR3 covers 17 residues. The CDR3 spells CASSLSIPGGYQETQYF.

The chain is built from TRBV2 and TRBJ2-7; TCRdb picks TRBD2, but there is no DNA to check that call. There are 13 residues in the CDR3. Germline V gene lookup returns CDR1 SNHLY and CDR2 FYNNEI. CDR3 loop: CASTGGQNYEQYF.

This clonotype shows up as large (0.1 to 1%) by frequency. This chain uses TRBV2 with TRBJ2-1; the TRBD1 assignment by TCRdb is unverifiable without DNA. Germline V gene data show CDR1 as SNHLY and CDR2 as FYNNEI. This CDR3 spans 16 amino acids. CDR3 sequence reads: CASSEEVRGRGNEQFF.